This TCR beta chain was identified during a study of blood T cell repertoires in COVID-19. As for the study in general: COVID-19 samples, acute and convalescent, were from the United States, Italy and Spain.

Here immunoSEQ multiplex PCR was the method, and the copy in TCRdb shows in-frame clones only, minus some. Seen here are about 270,000 clones, about 89% observed once, and the top ten hold about 8.6%. The CDR3 runs 15 residues. V gave up 0 bases and J gave up 11 bases; unmatched junction bases: 11. CDR1 is SGHRS and CDR2 is YFSETQ in the germline V gene. This clone has just one count. J is TRBJ2-1 and V is TRBV5-1, with 7 bases identical to TRBD1. What was sequenced was peripheral blood. The sequence came from a middle-aged man with active or convalescent COVID-19. The CDR3: CASSLAGTAQGKQFF. As DNA, the CDR3 is TGCGCCAGCAGCTTGGCGGGTACTGCACAGGGGAAGCAGTTCTTC.